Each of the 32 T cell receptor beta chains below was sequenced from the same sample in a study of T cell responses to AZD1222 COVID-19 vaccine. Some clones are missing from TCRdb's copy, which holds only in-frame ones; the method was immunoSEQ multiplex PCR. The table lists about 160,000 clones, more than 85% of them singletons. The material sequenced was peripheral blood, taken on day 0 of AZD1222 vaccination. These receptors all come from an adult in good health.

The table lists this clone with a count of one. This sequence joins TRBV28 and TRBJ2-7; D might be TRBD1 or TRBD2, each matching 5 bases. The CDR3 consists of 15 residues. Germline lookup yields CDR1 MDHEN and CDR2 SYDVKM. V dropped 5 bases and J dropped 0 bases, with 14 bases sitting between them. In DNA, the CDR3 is TGTGCCAGCAGTCCCATCTGGGGGAACTCCTACGAGCAGTACTTC. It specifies CASSPIWGNSYEQYF.

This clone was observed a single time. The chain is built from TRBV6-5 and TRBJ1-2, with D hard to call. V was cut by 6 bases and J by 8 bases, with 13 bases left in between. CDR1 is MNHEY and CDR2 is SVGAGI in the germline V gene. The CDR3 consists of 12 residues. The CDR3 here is CASRAIGGGYTF. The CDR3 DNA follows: TGTGCCAGCAGAGCAATCGGAGGCGGCTACACCTTC.

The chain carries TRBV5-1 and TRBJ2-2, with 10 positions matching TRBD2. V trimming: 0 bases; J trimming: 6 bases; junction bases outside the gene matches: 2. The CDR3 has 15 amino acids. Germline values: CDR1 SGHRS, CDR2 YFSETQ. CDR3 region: CASSLGLAGAGELFF. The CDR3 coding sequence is TGCGCCAGCAGCTTGGGCCTAGCGGGAGCCGGGGAGCTGTTTTTT.

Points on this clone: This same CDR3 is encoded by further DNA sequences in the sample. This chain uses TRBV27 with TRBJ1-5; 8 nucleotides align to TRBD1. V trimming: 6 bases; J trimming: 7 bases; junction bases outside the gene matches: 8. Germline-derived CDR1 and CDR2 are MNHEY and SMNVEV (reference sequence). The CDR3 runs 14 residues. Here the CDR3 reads CASRPTGGGQPQHF. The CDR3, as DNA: TGTGCCAGCAGACCTACAGGGGGAGGACAGCCCCAGCATTTT.

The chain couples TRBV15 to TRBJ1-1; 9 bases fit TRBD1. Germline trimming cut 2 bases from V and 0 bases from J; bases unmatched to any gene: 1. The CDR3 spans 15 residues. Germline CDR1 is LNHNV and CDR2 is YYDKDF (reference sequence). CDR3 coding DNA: TGTGCCACCAGCAGAACAGGGGGCATGAACACTGAAGCTTTCTTT. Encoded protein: CATSRTGGMNTEAFF.

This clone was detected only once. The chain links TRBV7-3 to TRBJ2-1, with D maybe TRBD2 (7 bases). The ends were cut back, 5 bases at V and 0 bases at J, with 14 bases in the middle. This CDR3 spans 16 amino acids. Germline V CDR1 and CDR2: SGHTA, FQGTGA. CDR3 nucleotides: TGTGCCAGCAGCCTCAGGGGAGGGAGCTCCTACAATGAGCAGTTCTTC. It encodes CASSLRGGSSYNEQFF.

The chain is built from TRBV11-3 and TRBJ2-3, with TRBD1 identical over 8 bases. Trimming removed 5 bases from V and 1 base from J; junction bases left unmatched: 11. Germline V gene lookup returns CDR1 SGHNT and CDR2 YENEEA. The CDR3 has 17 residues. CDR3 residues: CASSPDRALSGTDTQYF. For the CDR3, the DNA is TGTGCCAGCAGCCCGGACAGGGCCCTCAGCGGCACAGATACGCAGTATTTT.

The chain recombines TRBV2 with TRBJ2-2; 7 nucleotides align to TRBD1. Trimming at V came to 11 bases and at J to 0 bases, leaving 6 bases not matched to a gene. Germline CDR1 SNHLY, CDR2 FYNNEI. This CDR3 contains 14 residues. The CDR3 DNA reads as TGTGCCCGACAGGGAAGCCCGAACACCGGGGAGCTGTTTTTT. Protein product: CARQGSPNTGELFF. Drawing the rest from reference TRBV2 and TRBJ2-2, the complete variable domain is EPEVTQTPSHQVTQMGQEVILRCVPISNHLYFYWYRQILGQKVEFLVSFYNNEISEKSEIFDDQFSVERPDGSNFTLKIRSTKLEDSAMYFCARQGSPNTGELFFGEGSRLTVL.

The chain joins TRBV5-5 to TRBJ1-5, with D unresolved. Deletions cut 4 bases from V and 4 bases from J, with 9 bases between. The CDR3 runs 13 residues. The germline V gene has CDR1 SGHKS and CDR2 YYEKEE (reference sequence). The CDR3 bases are TGTGCCAGCAGCCCGGACCGTAATCAGCCCCAGCATTTT. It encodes CASSPDRNQPQHF. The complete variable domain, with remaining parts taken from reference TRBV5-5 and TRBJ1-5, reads DAGVTQSPTHLIKTRGQQVTLRCSPISGHKSVSWYQQVLGQGPQFIFQYYEKEERGRGNFPDRFSARQFPNYSSELNVNALLLGDSALYLCASSPDRNQPQHFGDGTRLSIL.

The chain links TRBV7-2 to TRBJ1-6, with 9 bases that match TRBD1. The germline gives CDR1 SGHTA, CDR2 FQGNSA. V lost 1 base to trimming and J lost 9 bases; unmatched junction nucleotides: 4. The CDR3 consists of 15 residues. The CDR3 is CASSLEGQGASPLHF. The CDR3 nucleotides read TGTGCCAGCAGCTTAGAGGGACAGGGTGCTTCACCCCTCCACTTT.

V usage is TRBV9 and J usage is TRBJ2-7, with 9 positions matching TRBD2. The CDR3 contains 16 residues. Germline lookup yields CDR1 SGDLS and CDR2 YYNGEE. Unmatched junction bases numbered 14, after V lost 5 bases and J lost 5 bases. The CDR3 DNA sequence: TGTGCCAGCAGTAAAGACGCGGGACTAGCCCTAGACGAGCAGTACTTC. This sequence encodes CASSKDAGLALDEQYF. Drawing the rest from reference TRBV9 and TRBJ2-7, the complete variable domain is DSGVTQTPKHLITATGQRVTLRCSPRSGDLSVYWYQQSLDQGLQFLIQYYNGEERAKGNILERFSAQQFPDLHSELNLSSLELGDSALYFCASSKDAGLALDEQYFGPGTRLTVT.

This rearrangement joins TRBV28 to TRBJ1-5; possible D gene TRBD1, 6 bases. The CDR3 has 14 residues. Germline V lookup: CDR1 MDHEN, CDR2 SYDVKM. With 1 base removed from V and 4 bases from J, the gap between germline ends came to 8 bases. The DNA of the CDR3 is TGTGCCAGCAGTTTATCGCAGGGGAATCAGCCCCAGCATTTT. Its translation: CASSLSQGNQPQHF. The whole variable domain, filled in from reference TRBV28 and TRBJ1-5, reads DVKVTQSSRYLVKRTGEKVFLECVQDMDHENMFWYRQDPGLGLRLIYFSYDVKMKEKGDIPEGYSVSREKKERFSLILESASTNQTSMYLCASSLSQGNQPQHFGDGTRLSIL.

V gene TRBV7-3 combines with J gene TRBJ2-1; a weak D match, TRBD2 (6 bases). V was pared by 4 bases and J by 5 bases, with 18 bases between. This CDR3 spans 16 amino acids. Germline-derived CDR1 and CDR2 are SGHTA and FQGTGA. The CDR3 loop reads CASSSLLAGGNNEQFF. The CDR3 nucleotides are TGTGCCAGCAGCTCACTACTGGCAGGAGGGAACAATGAGCAGTTCTTC.

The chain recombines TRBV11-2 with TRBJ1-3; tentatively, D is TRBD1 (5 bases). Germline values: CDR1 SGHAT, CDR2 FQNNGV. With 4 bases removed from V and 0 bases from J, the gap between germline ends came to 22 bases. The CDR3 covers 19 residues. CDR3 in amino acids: CASSSDSLISRSSGNTIYF. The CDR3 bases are TGTGCCAGCAGCTCCGACAGCCTCATCTCTCGGAGCTCTGGAAACACCATATATTTT.

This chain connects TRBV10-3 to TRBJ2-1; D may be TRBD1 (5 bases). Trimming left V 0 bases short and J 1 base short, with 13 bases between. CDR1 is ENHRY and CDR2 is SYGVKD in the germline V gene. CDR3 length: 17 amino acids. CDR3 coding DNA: TGTGCCATCAGTGAGTCGCAACGGACAACTTCCTACAATGAGCAGTTCTTC. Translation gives CAISESQRTTSYNEQFF.

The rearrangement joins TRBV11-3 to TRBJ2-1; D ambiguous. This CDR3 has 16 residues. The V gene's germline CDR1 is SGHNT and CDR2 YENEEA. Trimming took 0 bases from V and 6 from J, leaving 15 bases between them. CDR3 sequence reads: CASSLEGQILLNEQFF. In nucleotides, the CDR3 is TGTGCCAGCAGCTTAGAAGGGCAGATTCTGCTCAATGAGCAGTTCTTC.

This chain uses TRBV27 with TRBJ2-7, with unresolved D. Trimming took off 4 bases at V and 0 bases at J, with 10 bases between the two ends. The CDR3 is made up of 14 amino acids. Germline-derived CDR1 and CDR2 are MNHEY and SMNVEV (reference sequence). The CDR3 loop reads CASSYRPASYEQYF. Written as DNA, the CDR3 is TGTGCCAGCAGTTACCGGCCAGCCTCCTACGAGCAGTACTTC.

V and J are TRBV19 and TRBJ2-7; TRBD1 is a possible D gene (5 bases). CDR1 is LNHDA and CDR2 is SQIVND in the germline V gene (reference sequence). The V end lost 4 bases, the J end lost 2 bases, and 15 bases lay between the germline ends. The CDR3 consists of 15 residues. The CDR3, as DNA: TGTGCCAGTAGTACCCGACAGCATAGTACCTACGAGCAGTACTTC. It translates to CASSTRQHSTYEQYF.

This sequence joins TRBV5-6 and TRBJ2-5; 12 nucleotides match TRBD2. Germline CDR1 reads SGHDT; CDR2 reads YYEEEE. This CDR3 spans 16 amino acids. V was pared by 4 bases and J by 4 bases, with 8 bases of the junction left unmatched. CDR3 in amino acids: CASSHQGLAGGETQYF. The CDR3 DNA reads TGTGCCAGCAGCCACCAGGGACTAGCGGGCGGAGAGACCCAGTACTTC.

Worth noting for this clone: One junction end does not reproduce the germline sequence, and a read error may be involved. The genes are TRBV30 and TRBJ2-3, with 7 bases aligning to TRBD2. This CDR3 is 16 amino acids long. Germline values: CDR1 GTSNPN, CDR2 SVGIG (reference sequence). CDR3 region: CAWSVRRAGRTATQYF. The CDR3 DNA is TGTGCCTGGAGTGTAAGGAGAGCGGGACGTACAGCTACGCAGTATTTT.

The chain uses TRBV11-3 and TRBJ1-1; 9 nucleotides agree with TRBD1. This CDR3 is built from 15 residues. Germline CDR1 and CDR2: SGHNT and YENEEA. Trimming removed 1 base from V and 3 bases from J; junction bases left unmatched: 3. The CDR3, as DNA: TGTGCCAGCAGCTTAGGGACAGGGGCCGACACTGAAGCTTTCTTT. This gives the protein CASSLGTGADTEAFF.

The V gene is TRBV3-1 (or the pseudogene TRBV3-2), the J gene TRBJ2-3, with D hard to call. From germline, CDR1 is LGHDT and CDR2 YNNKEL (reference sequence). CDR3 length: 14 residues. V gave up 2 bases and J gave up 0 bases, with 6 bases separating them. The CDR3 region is CASSQPTSTDTQYF. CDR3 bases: TGTGCCAGCAGCCAACCGACTAGCACAGATACGCAGTATTTT.

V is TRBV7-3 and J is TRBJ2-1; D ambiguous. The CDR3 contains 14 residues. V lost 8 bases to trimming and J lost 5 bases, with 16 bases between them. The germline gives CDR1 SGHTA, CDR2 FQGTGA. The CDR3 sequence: CASDPEDGDNEQFF. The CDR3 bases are TGTGCCAGCGACCCCGAGGATGGGGACAATGAGCAGTTCTTC.

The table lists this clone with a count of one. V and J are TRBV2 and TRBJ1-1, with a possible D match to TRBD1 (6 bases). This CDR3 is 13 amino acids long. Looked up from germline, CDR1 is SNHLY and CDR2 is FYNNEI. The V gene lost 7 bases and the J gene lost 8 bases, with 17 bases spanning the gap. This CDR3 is CASTNNPDREAFF. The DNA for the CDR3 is TGTGCCAGCACCAATAACCCCGACAGGGAAGCTTTCTTT.

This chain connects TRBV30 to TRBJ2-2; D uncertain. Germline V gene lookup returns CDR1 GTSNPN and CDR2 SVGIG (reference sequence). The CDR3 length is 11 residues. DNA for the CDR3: TGTGGAGGCGGAGAAACCGGGGAGCTGTTTTTT. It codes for CGGGETGELFF.

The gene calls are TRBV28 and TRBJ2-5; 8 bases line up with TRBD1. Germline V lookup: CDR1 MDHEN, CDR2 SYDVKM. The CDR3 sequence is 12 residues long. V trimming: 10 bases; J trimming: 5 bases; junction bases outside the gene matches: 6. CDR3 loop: CATRTGRETQYF. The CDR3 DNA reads TGTGCCACTAGGACAGGGAGGGAGACCCAGTACTTC.

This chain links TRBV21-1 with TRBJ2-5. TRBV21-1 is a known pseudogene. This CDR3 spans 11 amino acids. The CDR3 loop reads CASGVRETQYF. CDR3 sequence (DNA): TGTGCCAGCGGGGTTCGGGAGACCCAGTACTTC.

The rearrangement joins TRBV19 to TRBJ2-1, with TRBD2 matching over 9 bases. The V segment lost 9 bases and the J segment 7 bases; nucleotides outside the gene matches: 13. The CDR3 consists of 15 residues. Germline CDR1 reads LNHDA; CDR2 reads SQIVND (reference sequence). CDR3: CASLDTAGGTNEQFF. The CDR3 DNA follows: TGTGCCAGCTTAGATACAGCGGGAGGAACGAATGAGCAGTTCTTC.

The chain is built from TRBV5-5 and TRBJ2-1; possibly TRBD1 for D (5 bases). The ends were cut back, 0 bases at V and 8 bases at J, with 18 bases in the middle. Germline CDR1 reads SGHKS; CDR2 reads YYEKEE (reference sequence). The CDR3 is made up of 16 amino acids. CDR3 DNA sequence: TGTGCCAGCAGCTTGGAGGGTACGGTTCAGGGATATGAGCAGTTCTTC. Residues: CASSLEGTVQGYEQFF.

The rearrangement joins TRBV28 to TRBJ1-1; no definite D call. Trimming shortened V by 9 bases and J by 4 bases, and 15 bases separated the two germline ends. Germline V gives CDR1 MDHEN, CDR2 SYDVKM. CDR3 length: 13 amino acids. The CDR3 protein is CASSRGLFTEAFF. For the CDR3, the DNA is TGTGCCAGTAGCCGGGGTCTGTTCACTGAAGCTTTCTTT.

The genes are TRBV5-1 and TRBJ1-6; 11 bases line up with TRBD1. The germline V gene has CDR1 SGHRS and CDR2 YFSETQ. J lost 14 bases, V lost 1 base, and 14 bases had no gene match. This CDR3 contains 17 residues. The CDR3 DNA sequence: TGCGCCAGCAGCTTGAAATCTTGGGGACAGGGGGTTTTTTCCCTCCACTTT. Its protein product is CASSLKSWGQGVFSLHF.

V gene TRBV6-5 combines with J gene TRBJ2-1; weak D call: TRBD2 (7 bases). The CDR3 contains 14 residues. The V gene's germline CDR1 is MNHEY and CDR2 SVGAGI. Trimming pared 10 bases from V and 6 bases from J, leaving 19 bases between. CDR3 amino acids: CATIEGGLGNEQFF. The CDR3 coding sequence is TGTGCCACCATAGAGGGGGGGTTGGGCAATGAGCAGTTCTTC.